This T cell receptor (beta chain) was found in a study of cytomegalovirus exposure and HLA in healthy donors. CDR3 length: 14 residues. After removal of 5 bases from V and 10 bases from J, the junction contained 11 bases not matched to a gene. From germline, CDR1 is SGHVS and CDR2 FNYEAQ. Use of 60 Vbeta and 13 Jbeta primers characterized the PCR. Only in-frame clones appear in the TCRdb table, and some are missing; sequencing was by immunoSEQ multiplex PCR. The data show 150,000 to 200,000 clones, 80% seen once. Input material: PBMCs. This chain joins TRBV7-6 and TRBJ2-1, with TRBD2 identical over 7 bases. This receptor was identified in a woman in her 30s in good health and CMV-seronegative. CDR3 nucleotide sequence: TGTGCCAGCAGCCCCCAGGTCCTGGGGGGGGAGCAGTTCTTC. It is translated as CASSPQVLGGEQFF.